This T cell receptor (beta chain) was recorded in a study of patients and donors after allogeneic stem cell transplantation. V was clipped by 7 bases and J by 10 bases; unmatched bases: 11. The length of the CDR3 is 15 residues. CDR1 is SGHAT and CDR2 is FQDESV in the germline V gene (reference sequence). One entry per CDR3 protein, called by TCRdb with MiXCR from the RT-PCR reads. The sample lists approximately 37,000 distinct CDR3 sequences; 30% to 40% were seen once. The TCR was taken from a human donor who was either an allogeneic HSCT recipient or a stem cell or donor lymphocyte infusion donor (not recorded which). It is not recorded whose cells these are; they may come from a transplant donor. Sequenced sample: blood, either unsorted or a sorted T cell fraction (not recorded which). V is TRBV11-1 and J is TRBJ1-6; TRBD1 agrees at 9 bases. CDR3 in DNA: TGTGCCAGCACTCTCTCACAGGGGGCTCAATCACCCCTCCACTTT. This codes for CASTLSQGAQSPLHF.